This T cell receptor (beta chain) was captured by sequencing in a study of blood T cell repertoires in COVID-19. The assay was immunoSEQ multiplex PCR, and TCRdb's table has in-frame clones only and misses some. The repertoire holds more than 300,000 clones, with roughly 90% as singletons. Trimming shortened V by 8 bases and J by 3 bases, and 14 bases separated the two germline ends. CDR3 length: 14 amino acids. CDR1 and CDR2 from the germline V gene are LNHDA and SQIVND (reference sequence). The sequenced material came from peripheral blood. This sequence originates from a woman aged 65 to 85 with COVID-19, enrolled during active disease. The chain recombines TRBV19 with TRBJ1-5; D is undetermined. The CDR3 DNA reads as TGTGCCAGTGATCCGGGAACCTACAATCAGCCCCAGCATTTT. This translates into CASDPGTYNQPQHF.